The rows below give T cell receptor beta chains drawn from one sample of a study of breast tumors, draining lymph nodes, adjacent tissues. MiXCR, applied by TCRdb to the multiplex PCR reads, yields one record per CDR3 protein. The table records around 300,000 distinct CDR3 sequences, about 33% of them present only once. The source material was axillary lymph node tissue. These receptors were obtained from a female donor with breast cancer. Some clones in this sample may be carry-over from other donors' samples. The CDR3 runs from the conserved cysteine through the conserved F or W. The order of the fields is clone size, V gene, J gene, D gene, CDR3 protein, CDR3 DNA. D genes are given only for firm matches. Clone size is shown for a subset of rows, as once, few, many or a class of expanded clone.

size: .
V: TRBV12-3/TRBV12-4
J: TRBJ2-5
D: TRBD2
CDR3: CASRSGTSGETQYF
DNA: TGTGCCAGCAGGTCCGGGACTAGCGGTGAGACCCAGTACTTC

size: .
V: TRBV6-5
J: TRBJ2-5
D: TRBD2
CDR3: CASSHSGTSGRAEGGETQYF
DNA: TGTGCCAGCAGTCACTCGGGGACTAGCGGGAGGGCAGAGGGAGGGGAGACCCAGTACTTC

size: many
V: TRBV9
J: TRBJ2-7
D: TRBD2
CDR3: CASSVIPTAGDGGEQYF
DNA: TGTGCCAGCAGCGTAATTCCGACGGCGGGAGATGGGGGCGAGCAGTACTTC

size: many
V: TRBV12-5
J: TRBJ1-4
D: .
CDR3: CASGFSLGSRGEKLFF
DNA: TGTGCTAGTGGTTTCTCCCTCGGGAGCAGAGGTGAAAAACTGTTTTTT

size: .
V: TRBV20-1
J: TRBJ2-5
D: .
CDR3: CSARGEGTGWGGETQYF
DNA: TGCAGTGCTAGAGGTGAAGGCACGGGGTGGGGCGGGGAGACCCAGTACTTC

size: .
V: TRBV20-1
J: TRBJ2-7
D: .
CDR3: CSLRQGNIYEQYF
DNA: TGCAGCTTAAGGCAGGGCAACATCTACGAGCAGTACTTC

size: .
V: TRBV18
J: TRBJ1-1
D: .
CDR3: CASSPKINPTEAFF
DNA: TGTGCCAGCTCACCGAAAATCAACCCCACTGAAGCTTTCTTT

size: many
V: TRBV6-5
J: TRBJ1-6
D: .
CDR3: CASSYKSSPLHF
DNA: TGTGCCAGCAGTTACAAGAGTTCACCCCTCCACTTT

size: few
V: TRBV6-2/TRBV6-3
J: TRBJ2-6
D: .
CDR3: CASRPTGAGANVLTF
DNA: TGTGCCAGCAGGCCGACAGGTGCTGGGGCCAACGTCCTGACTTTC

size: .
V: TRBV25-1
J: TRBJ2-5
D: .
CDR3: CASSTGALQETQYF
DNA: TGTGCCAGCAGCACCGGGGCCCTCCAAGAGACCCAGTACTTC

size: many
V: TRBV7-3
J: TRBJ2-3
D: TRBD2
CDR3: CASSLGSGRSTDTQYF
DNA: TGTGCCAGCAGCTTAGGTAGCGGGAGGAGCACAGATACGCAGTATTTT

size: many
V: TRBV15
J: TRBJ1-5
D: .
CDR3: CATSGQSAGQPQHF
DNA: TGTGCCACCAGTGGACAGTCTGCGGGTCAGCCCCAGCATTTT

size: many
V: TRBV11-2
J: TRBJ2-1
D: TRBD2
CDR3: CASSTTSGRPYNEQFF
DNA: TGTGCCAGCAGCACTACTAGCGGGAGGCCTTACAATGAGCAGTTCTTC

size: many
V: TRBV9
J: TRBJ2-1
D: TRBD2
CDR3: CASSASGRAYNEQFF
DNA: TGTGCCAGCAGCGCTAGCGGGAGGGCCTACAATGAGCAGTTCTTC

size: many
V: TRBV28
J: TRBJ1-4
D: .
CDR3: CASLRRDNEKLFF
DNA: TGTGCCAGCCTAAGACGGGATAATGAAAAACTGTTTTTT

size: few
V: TRBV5-1
J: TRBJ1-1
D: .
CDR3: CASRTGVNTEAFF
DNA: TGCGCCAGCAGGACGGGGGTTAACACTGAAGCTTTCTTT

size: few
V: TRBV3-1
J: TRBJ1-6
D: .
CDR3: CASTQSQVRGGLYNSPLHF
DNA: TGTGCCAGCACCCAAAGCCAAGTTAGGGGGGGGCTCTATAATTCACCCCTCCACTTT

size: .
V: TRBV7-2
J: TRBJ2-6
D: .
CDR3: CASSLSSGASVLTF
DNA: TGTGCCAGCAGTCTGAGCTCTGGGGCCAGCGTCCTGACTTTC

size: many
V: TRBV7-2
J: TRBJ2-3
D: .
CDR3: CASSLRPRLEGTDTQYF
DNA: TGTGCCAGCAGCTTGAGGCCGAGACTTGAAGGCACAGATACGCAGTATTTT

size: .
V: TRBV7-3
J: TRBJ2-2
D: .
CDR3: CASSPGTGVTGEPFF
DNA: TGTGCCAGCAGCCCAGGGACGGGGGTCACCGGGGAGCCGTTTTTT

size: .
V: TRBV6-5
J: TRBJ1-3
D: .
CDR3: CASRPTASGNTIYF
DNA: TGTGCCAGCAGACCGACAGCCTCTGGAAACACCATATATTTT

size: many
V: TRBV4-1
J: TRBJ2-2
D: .
CDR3: CASSQLTGELFF
DNA: TGCGCCAGCAGCCAACTTACCGGGGAGCTGTTTTTT

size: .
V: TRBV27
J: TRBJ2-7
D: .
CDR3: CASSLSGQTYEQYF
DNA: TGTGCCAGCAGTTTATCCGGCCAGACCTACGAGCAGTACTTC